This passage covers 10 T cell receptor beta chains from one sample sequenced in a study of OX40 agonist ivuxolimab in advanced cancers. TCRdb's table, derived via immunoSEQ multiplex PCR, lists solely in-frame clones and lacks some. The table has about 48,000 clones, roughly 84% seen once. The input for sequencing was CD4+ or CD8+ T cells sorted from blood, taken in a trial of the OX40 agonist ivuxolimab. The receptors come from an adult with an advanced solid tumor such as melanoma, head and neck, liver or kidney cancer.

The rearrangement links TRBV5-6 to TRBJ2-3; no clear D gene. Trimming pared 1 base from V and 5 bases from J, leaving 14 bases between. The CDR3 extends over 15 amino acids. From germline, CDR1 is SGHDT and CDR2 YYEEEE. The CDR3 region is CASSLTSGGRDTQYF. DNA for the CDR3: TGTGCCAGCAGCTTGACGTCCGGCGGCAGAGATACGCAGTATTTT.

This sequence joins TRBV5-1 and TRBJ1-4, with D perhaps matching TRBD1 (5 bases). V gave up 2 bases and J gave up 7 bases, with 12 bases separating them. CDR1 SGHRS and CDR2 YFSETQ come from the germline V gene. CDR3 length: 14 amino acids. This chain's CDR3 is CASSLFRGSEKLFF. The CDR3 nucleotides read TGCGCCAGCAGCTTATTCCGGGGGAGTGAAAAACTGTTTTTT. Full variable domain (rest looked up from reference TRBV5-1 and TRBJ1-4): KAGVTQTPRYLIKTRGQQVTLSCSPISGHRSVSWYQQTPGQGLQFLFEYFSETQRNKGNFPGRFSGRQFSNSRSEMNVSTLELGDSALYLCASSLFRGSEKLFFGSGTQLSVL.

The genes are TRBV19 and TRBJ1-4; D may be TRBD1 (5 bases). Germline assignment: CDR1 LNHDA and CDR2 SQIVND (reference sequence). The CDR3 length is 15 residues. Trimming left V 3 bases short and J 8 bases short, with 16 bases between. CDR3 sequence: CASSIRGQGEEKLFF. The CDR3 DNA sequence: TGTGCCAGTAGTATCAGAGGGCAGGGAGAGGAAAAACTGTTTTTT.

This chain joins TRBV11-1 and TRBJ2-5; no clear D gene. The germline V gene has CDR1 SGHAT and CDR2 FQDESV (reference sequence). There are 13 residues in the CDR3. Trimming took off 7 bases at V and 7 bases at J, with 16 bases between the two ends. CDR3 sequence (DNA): TGTGCCAGCACCCCAGCAGTCCCCGGGACCCAGTACTTC. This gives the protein CASTPAVPGTQYF.

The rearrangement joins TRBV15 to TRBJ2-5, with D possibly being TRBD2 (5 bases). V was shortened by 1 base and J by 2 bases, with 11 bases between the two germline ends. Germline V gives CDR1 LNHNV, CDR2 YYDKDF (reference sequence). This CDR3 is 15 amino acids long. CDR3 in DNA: TGTGCCACCAGCAGAGGGGAGACGGGGCAAGAGACCCAGTACTTC. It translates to CATSRGETGQETQYF.

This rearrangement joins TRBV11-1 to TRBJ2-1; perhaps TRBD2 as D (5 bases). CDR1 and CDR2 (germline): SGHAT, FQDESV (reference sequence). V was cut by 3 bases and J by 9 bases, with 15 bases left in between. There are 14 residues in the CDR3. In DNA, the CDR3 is TGTGCCAGCAGCTTTGAGCGGACCAGCGGTGAGCAGTTCTTC. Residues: CASSFERTSGEQFF.

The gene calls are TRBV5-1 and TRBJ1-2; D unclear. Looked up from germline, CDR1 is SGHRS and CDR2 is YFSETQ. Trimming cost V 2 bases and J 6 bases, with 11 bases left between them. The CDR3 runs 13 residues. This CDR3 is CASSFDRGDGYTF. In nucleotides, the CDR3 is TGCGCCAGCAGCTTCGATCGGGGAGATGGCTACACCTTC.

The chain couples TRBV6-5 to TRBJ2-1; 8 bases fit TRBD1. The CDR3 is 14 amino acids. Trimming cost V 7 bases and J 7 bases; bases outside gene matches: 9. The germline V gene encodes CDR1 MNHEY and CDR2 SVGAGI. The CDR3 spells CASNLGTGRNEQFF. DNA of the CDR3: TGTGCCAGCAATCTAGGGACAGGAAGAAATGAGCAGTTCTTC.

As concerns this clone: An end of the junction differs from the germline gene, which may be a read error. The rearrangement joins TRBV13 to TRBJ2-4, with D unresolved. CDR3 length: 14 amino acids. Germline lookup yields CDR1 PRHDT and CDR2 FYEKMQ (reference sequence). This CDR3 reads CVSTVGRPKNIQYF. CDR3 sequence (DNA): TGTGTCAGCACGGTAGGCCGTCCCAAAAACATTCAGTACTTC.

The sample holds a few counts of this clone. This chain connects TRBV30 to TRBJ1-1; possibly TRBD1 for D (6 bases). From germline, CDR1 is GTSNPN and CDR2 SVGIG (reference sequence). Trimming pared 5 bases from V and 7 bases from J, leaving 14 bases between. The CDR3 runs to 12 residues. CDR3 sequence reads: CAWRQGIGEAFF. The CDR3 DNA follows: TGTGCCTGGCGCCAGGGGATTGGTGAAGCTTTCTTT.